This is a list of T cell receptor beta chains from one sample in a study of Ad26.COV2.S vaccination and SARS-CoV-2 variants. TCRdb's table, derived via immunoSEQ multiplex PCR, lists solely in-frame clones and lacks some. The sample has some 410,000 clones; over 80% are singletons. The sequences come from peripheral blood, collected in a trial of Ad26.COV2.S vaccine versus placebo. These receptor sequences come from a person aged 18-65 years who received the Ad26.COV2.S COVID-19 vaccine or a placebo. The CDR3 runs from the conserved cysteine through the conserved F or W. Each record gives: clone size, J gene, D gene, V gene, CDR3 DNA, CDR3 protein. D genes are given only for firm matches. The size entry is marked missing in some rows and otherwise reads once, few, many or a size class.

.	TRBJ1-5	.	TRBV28	TGTGCCAGCAGACTACAGCCTCTTAACAATCAGCCCCAGCATTTT	CASRLQPLNNQPQHF
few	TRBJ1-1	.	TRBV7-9	TGTGCCAGCAGCTGGGGGACGAACACTGAAGCTTTCTTT	CASSWGTNTEAFF
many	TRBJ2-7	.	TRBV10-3	TGTGCCATCAGTGCCTCCGGGCTGGACGAGCAGTACTTC	CAISASGLDEQYF
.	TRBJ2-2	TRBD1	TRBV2	TGTGCCAGCAAAGCCGACAGGGGGAACACCGGGGAGCTGTTTTTT	CASKADRGNTGELFF
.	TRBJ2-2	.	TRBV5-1	TGCGCCAGCAGCTTCTCTAGTGGCGGGGAGCTGTTTTTT	CASSFSSGGELFF
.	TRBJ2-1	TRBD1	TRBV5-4	TGTGCCAGCAGCAGACAGGGGGATTACAATGAGCAGTTCTTC	CASSRQGDYNEQFF
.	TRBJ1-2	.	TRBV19	TGTGCCAGTAACAGAATAAGTAACTATGGCTACACCTTC	CASNRISNYGYTF
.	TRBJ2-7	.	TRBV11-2	TGTGCCAGCAGCTTTAACGGGGGCTACGAGCAGTACTTC	CASSFNGGYEQYF
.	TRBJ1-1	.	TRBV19	TGTGCCAGTAGTACGGGACGGATTGAAGCTTTCTTT	CASSTGRIEAFF
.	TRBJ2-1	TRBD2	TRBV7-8	TGTGCCAGCAGCTCATCCCCTGCGGGGGGGCCGGGTGAGCAGTTCTTC	CASSSSPAGGPGEQFF